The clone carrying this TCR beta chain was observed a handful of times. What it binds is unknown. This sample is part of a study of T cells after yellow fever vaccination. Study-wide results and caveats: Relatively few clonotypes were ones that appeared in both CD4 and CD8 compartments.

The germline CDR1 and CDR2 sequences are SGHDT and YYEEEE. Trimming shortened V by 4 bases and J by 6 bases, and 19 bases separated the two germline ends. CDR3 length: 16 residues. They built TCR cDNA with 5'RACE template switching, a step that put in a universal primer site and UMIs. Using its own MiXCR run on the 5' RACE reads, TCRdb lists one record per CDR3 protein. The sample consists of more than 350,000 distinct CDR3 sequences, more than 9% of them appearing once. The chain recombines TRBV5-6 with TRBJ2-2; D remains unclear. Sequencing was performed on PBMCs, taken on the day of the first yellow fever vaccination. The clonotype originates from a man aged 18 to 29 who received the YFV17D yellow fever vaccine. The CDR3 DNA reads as TGTGCCAGCAGCCCGGGCAACGGCCTGTGTCCCGGGGAGCTGTTTTTT. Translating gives CASSPGNGLCPGELFF.